The present T cell receptor (beta chain) was sequenced within a study of Ad26.COV2.S vaccination and SARS-CoV-2 variants (dated by TCRdb to the early 2020s). Background on the whole study: Donors in the vaccine arm were drawn from COV1001, a multicentre, randomized, double-blind, placebo-controlled phase I-IIa trial testing Ad26.COV2.S in healthy adults. A total of 32 samples were included in the TCR-sequenced set, comprising about 20 Ad26.COV2.S vaccine recipients, 5 placebo recipients and 8 SARS-CoV-2 convalescent individuals. TCRbeta repertoire sequencing served as the tool for gauging how specific and how broad the SARS-CoV-2-reactive T cell receptors were following Ad26.COV2.S vaccination. Trial participants were randomized into five groups of five: low-dose or high-dose Ad26.COV2.S given once or twice, or placebo on both occasions. Ad26.COV2.S was given intramuscularly at 5x10^10 or 1x10^11 viral particles, as a single shot or as two shots 56 days apart. Investigators remained blinded to trial group allocation during experiments and outcome assessment. What the authors observed across the whole study: Ad26.COV2.S recipients had higher spike-specific TCR breadth than placebo recipients (P = 0.0014). The study lacked the statistical power to compare responses across vaccine doses or regimens. After vaccination, spike-specific CD8+ and CD4+ T cell responses were reported to show substantial breadth. Non-spike TCR breadth was comparable between vaccine and placebo recipients, consistent with the vaccine containing only spike. According to the authors, total T cell responses may have been underestimated by the TCR breadth and depth analyses.

This clone appeared once. What this receptor recognizes is not known. No qualities accompany the bases; no much larger clone lies one base away. Ends trimmed: V by 5 bases, J by 0 bases; bases unmatched to a gene: 5. The CDR3, from cysteine to phenylalanine, totals 18 residues. The sequence is cut down to CDR3 DNA, 54 bases in frame from base 1. CDR1 LNHDA and CDR2 SQIVND were looked up in the germline V gene (reference sequence). What the treatment or condition label conveys for this sample: 15 to 20 received Ad26.COV2.S at low or high dose, single or two shots; about 5 received placebo; per-sample allocation not given. Repertoires of vaccine and placebo recipients were sequenced from samples taken on day 63 after the first injection. Between 29 July and 7 August 2020, Cohort 1b enrolled 20 to 30 adults aged 18-55 years at one site in Boston, USA. As a vaccine, Ad26.COV2.S was a replication-incompetent adenovirus type 26 vector that expressed a prefusion-stabilized SARS-CoV-2 spike protein derived from the original Wuhan strain.

The immunoSEQ Assay was used to sequence TCRbeta CDR3 regions. After extraction, genomic DNA underwent amplification by bias-controlled multiplex PCR, followed by high-throughput sequencing. In the paper's pipeline: To quantify the absolute abundance of every unique TCRbeta CDR3 region, sequences were collapsed and filtered. T cell fraction was estimated by normalizing TCRbeta template counts to usable DNA, with usable DNA measured through amplification of reference genes found in all nucleated cells. Repertoire TCRs were annotated as SARS-CoV-2-specific when V gene, CDR3 amino acid sequence and J gene were exactly matched to a known reactive TCR set. The reference SARS-CoV-2 TCR set came from MIRA and was filtered for enrichment in COVID-19-positive ImmuneCODE repertoires, removing public or cross-reactive TCRs. Using the MIRA antigens, annotated TCRs were further analysed by specific ORF or by position within an ORF. Depth was the summed frequency of annotated unique rearrangements, while breadth was defined as annotated unique rearrangements over total unique productive rearrangements. Two-sided Wilcoxon rank-sum tests were used to compare TCR breadth between groups. This immuneACCESS table, as held by TCRdb, lists in-frame sequences with V and J called but not all clones. Of the missing ones, under half trace to an unresolved V gene in checked studies; the others have no known cause. V and J calls and clone size are given by that table; D and trimming were obtained from the DNA. The sample table lists 440,000 or so clones, 80% to 95% of them with a count of one. Together, the top ten hold roughly 3.9% of the sample.

The sequence is built from TRBV19 and TRBJ2-2, with TRBD2 identical over 14 junction bases. Sample: peripheral blood, taken in a trial of Ad26.COV2.S vaccine versus placebo. The TCR comes from a person aged 18-65 years who received the Ad26.COV2.S COVID-19 vaccine or a placebo. CDR3 region: CASSPGTSGSTNTGELFF. The bases are TGTGCCAGTAGTCCCGGGACTAGCGGGAGTACGAACACCGGGGAGCTGTTTTTT.